This T cell receptor (beta chain) was profiled in a study of cytomegalovirus exposure and HLA in healthy donors. PCR was performed using 60 Vbeta and 13 Jbeta primers. The repertoire was sequenced with immunoSEQ multiplex PCR; TCRdb's copy has only in-frame clones and lacks some. This table holds over 150,000 clones, around 80% found once. This clone was seen a single time. Sequencing was carried out using PBMCs. This TCR derives from a human donor in good health.

CDR3 DNA sequence: TGTGCCAGCAGCCCAACCGGGGGGAGGAACACTGAAGCTTTCTTT. It translates to CASSPTGGRNTEAFF. The chain employs TRBV7-2 and TRBJ1-1, with D maybe TRBD1 (5 bases). The germline gives CDR1 SGHTA, CDR2 FQGNSA. Deletions cut 5 bases from V and 1 base from J, with 14 bases between. The CDR3 spans 15 residues.